A single sample is the source of the 20 T cell receptor beta chains below, sequenced in a study of identical twins. TCRdb fed the 5' RACE reads into MiXCR, producing one record per CDR3 protein. The data show 1.5 million to 2 million distinct CDR3 sequences, with around 33% seen just once and over 0.25% held by the top ten. The sequenced sample was cord blood. The source is a newborn girl in good health.

Only a few counts were recorded for this clonotype. The genes are TRBV18 and TRBJ2-4, with D perhaps being TRBD1 or TRBD2 (5 bases each). V was shortened by 3 bases and J by 0 bases, with 15 bases between the two germline ends. The length of the CDR3 is 17 residues. Germline V gene data show CDR1 as KGHSH and CDR2 as LQKENI. CDR3 bases: TGTGCCAGCTCACCGAGAGGGACCTATCTAGCCAAAAACATTCAGTACTTC. It specifies CASSPRGTYLAKNIQYF. Full variable domain (outside the CDR3, taken from reference TRBV18 and TRBJ2-4): NAGVMQNPRHLVRRRGQEARLRCSPMKGHSHVYWYRQLPEEGLKFMVYLQKENIIDESGMPKERFSAEFPKEGPSILRIQQVVRGDSAAYFCASSPRGTYLAKNIQYFGAGTRLSVL.

The sample holds a few counts of this clonotype. The CDR3, as DNA: TGTGCCAGCAGCCAGTTGAACACGGGACCCTACAATGAGCAGTTCTTC. This encodes CASSQLNTGPYNEQFF. This sequence joins TRBV3-1 and TRBJ2-1, with D tentatively TRBD1 or TRBD2 (5 bases each). CDR1 and CDR2 (germline): LGHDT, YNNKEL (reference sequence). The CDR3 covers 16 residues. Trimming took off 3 bases at V and 2 bases at J, with 14 bases between the two ends.

The J gene is TRBJ1-2, the V gene TRBV19; the match to TRBD1 covers 8 bases. CDR1 is LNHDA and CDR2 is SQIVND in the germline V gene (reference sequence). Unmatched junction bases numbered 13, after V lost 5 bases and J lost 2 bases. This CDR3 is 17 amino acids long. The CDR3 bases are TGTGCCAGTAGTGCGGCACCCGACAGGGGATGGAACTATGGCTACACCTTC. The encoded protein is CASSAAPDRGWNYGYTF.

The chain couples TRBV28 to TRBJ2-7; TRBD2 matches at 8 bases. The CDR3 length is 13 residues. Germline V lookup: CDR1 MDHEN, CDR2 SYDVKM. The CDR3 DNA reads as TGTGGGGTGGGGACTAGAGAGTCCTACGAGCAGTACTTC. Translation gives CGVGTRESYEQYF.

This clonotype was observed a few times. The V and J genes are TRBV21-1 and TRBJ2-3. TRBV21-1 is designated a pseudogene. This CDR3 has 19 residues. CDR3 nucleotide sequence: TGTGCCAGCAGCAAAGCTTCAAAGAAGGACCGCCGGAGCACAGATACGCAGTATTTT. It specifies CASSKASKKDRRSTDTQYF.

To note about this clonotype: Since a much larger clone is just one base distant, this may be a read error. This chain connects TRBV20-1 to TRBJ1-5, with D perhaps TRBD1 (6 bases). Trimming took off 4 bases at V and 3 bases at J, with 10 bases between the two ends. CDR3 length: 13 residues. CDR1 DFQATT and CDR2 SNEGSKA come from the germline V gene (reference sequence). CDR3 coding DNA: TGCAGTGCTAACCGGGACACCAATCAGCCCCAGCATTTT. Translating it yields CSANRDTNQPQHF.

Concerning this clonotype itself: One end of the junction is discordant with germline, which a read error may explain. The CDR3 loop is CAGSLRDYGYTF. The CDR3 bases are TGTGCCGGCAGCCTCCGGGACTATGGCTACACCTTC. This chain joins TRBV3-1 and TRBJ1-2; D not resolved. Germline loops: CDR1 LGHDT, CDR2 YNNKEL (reference sequence). There are 12 residues in the CDR3.

The table lists this clonotype with a few counts. The chain joins TRBV11-2 to TRBJ2-7, with 8 bases aligning to TRBD1. Germline lookup yields CDR1 SGHAT and CDR2 FQNNGV. The length of the CDR3 is 14 residues. J was trimmed by 7 bases and V by 5 bases; bases with no gene match: 10. CDR3 DNA: TGTGCCAGCAGCAGATACAGGGGGATATGGGAGCAGTACTTC. It codes for CASSRYRGIWEQYF. Looking up the rest from reference TRBV11-2 and TRBJ2-7 gives the full variable domain: EAGVAQSPRYKIIEKRQSVAFWCNPISGHATLYWYQQILGQGPKLLIQFQNNGVVDDSQLPKDRFSAERLKGVDSTLKIQPAKLEDSAVYLCASSRYRGIWEQYFGPGTRLTVT.

This chain uses TRBV20-1 with TRBJ2-7, with TRBD1 as a possible D gene (5 bases). V dropped 0 bases and J dropped 4 bases, with 16 bases sitting between them. This CDR3 spans 15 amino acids. Germline CDR1 DFQATT, CDR2 SNEGSKA (reference sequence). CDR3 in DNA: TGCAGTGCTAGAGATGGTCAGGGCGCTTCTTACGAGCAGTACTTC. Protein sequence: CSARDGQGASYEQYF.

This clonotype was seen a handful of times. The genes are TRBV29-1 and TRBJ1-4; D is perhaps TRBD1 (6 bases). V was cut by 6 bases and J by 4 bases, with 21 bases left in between. This CDR3 spans 16 amino acids. CDR1 is SQVTM, CDR2 ANQGSEA, per germline. CDR3 in DNA: TGCAGCGTGAGGGGGATAGAGGGAAGGGGTAATGAAAAACTGTTTTTT. Its translation is CSVRGIEGRGNEKLFF.

There are a few counts of this clonotype. V gene TRBV2 combines with J gene TRBJ2-1; 8 positions agree with TRBD2. V trimming: 6 bases; J trimming: 7 bases; junction bases outside the gene matches: 23. This CDR3 region has 19 residues. Germline V gene lookup returns CDR1 SNHLY and CDR2 FYNNEI. CDR3 residues: CASRESGSPGARYSNEQFF. In nucleotides, the CDR3 is TGTGCCAGCAGGGAAAGCGGGAGCCCCGGGGCCCGATATAGTAATGAGCAGTTCTTC.

The chain joins TRBV6-6 to TRBJ2-1; weak D call: TRBD2 (6 bases). The J call may be mistaken, given a closer DNA end match to TRBJ2-7. CDR3 size: 16 residues. Germline V gene lookup returns CDR1 MNHNY and CDR2 SVGAGI (reference sequence). CDR3 in DNA: TGTGCCAGCAGTTACTCGGGGGGTCCCTCCTACAATGAGCAGTACTTC. Its protein product is CASSYSGGPSYNEQYF.

This clonotype was found many times. The chain links TRBV3-1 to TRBJ2-7, with D tentatively TRBD1 or TRBD2 (5 bases each). Germline V lookup: CDR1 LGHDT, CDR2 YNNKEL (reference sequence). Between the trimmed V and J ends, which lost 4 bases and 0 bases, there was a span of 10 bases. The CDR3 runs to 14 residues. In nucleotides, the CDR3 is TGTGCCAGCAGCCTCTTGGGGGACTCCTACGAGCAGTACTTC. Amino acids: CASSLLGDSYEQYF.

This clonotype came up a few times. The chain carries TRBV6-1 and TRBJ1-1; D is perhaps TRBD1 (6 bases). CDR3 length: 15 residues. Per the germline V gene, CDR1 is MNHNS and CDR2 is SASEGT. The V end lost 0 bases, the J end lost 6 bases, and 14 bases lay between the germline ends. DNA for the CDR3: TGTGCCAGCAGTGAAGCGCTGGGCAGGGGTGCTGAAGCTTTCTTT. Amino acid sequence: CASSEALGRGAEAFF.

This rearrangement joins TRBV6-2 or TRBV6-3 to TRBJ1-1; no clear D. This CDR3 has 15 residues. V was pared by 2 bases and J by 0 bases, with 10 bases between. The germline CDR1 and CDR2 sequences are MNHEY and SVGEGT. CDR3 amino acids: CASSYLRGMNTEAFF. CDR3 nucleotides: TGTGCCAGCAGTTACCTCCGGGGAATGAACACTGAAGCTTTCTTT.

This clonotype was seen only a few times. J is TRBJ2-5 and V is TRBV20-1, with a weak D call TRBD2 (6 bases). The ends were cut back, 4 bases at V and 0 bases at J, with 9 bases in the middle. Looked up from germline, CDR1 is DFQATT and CDR2 is SNEGSKA (reference sequence). The CDR3 runs to 13 residues. The CDR3 loop is CSAIRDYQETQYF. The CDR3 DNA reads TGCAGTGCTATCCGGGACTACCAAGAGACCCAGTACTTC.

Comment on this clonotype: This may arise from a read error, as a much more abundant clone is one base away. The gene calls are TRBV29-1 and TRBJ2-7; no clear D. Germline-derived CDR1 and CDR2 are SQVTM and ANQGSEA. This CDR3 comprises 13 residues. Trimming took 6 bases from V and 5 from J, leaving 17 bases between them. This CDR3 is CSVDPEPLHEQYF. The CDR3 nucleotides are TGCAGCGTCGACCCCGAACCCCTACACGAGCAGTACTTC.

To note about this clonotype: An end of the junction differs from the germline gene, which may be a read error. V is TRBV7-6 and J is TRBJ1-5, with a possible D match to TRBD1 (6 bases). CDR3 length: 14 amino acids. CDR1 SGHVS and CDR2 FNYEAQ come from the germline V gene. CDR3 coding DNA: TGTGTCAGCAGCCCTCAGGGGACCAATCAGCCCCAGCATTTT. This sequence encodes CVSSPQGTNQPQHF. Looking up the rest from reference TRBV7-6 and TRBJ1-5 gives the full variable domain: GAGVSQSPRYKVTKRGQDVALRCDPISGHVSLYWYRQALGQGPEFLTYFNYEAQQDKSGLPNDRFSAERPEGSISTLTIQRTEQRDSAMYRCVSSPQGTNQPQHFGDGTRLSIL.

This clonotype was picked up a small number of times. The chain is built from TRBV2 and TRBJ2-5, with 8 nucleotides matching TRBD2. CDR3 length equals 15 residues. Germline V gives CDR1 SNHLY, CDR2 FYNNEI. V lost 7 bases and J lost 0; bases outside the gene matches: 7. The DNA for the CDR3 is TGTGCCAGCATCCGACTAGCGATCCACCAAGAGACCCAGTACTTC. Amino acid sequence: CASIRLAIHQETQYF.

The chain employs TRBV7-3 and TRBJ2-1, with 8 positions matching TRBD2. Judging by the DNA end, TRBJ2-7 fits better; the J call may be wrong. CDR1 SGHTA and CDR2 FQGTGA come from the germline V gene. This CDR3 is 17 amino acids long. The CDR3, as DNA: TGTGCCAGCAGCTCCCTTGTAGCGGGAAGCTCCTACAATGAGCAGTACTTC. As protein: CASSSLVAGSSYNEQYF.